This T cell receptor (beta chain) is drawn from a study of T cells after yellow fever vaccination. MiXCR was run by TCRdb on the 5' RACE reads, yielding one entry per CDR3 protein. Of some 300,000 distinct CDR3 sequences listed, approximately 10% are singletons. This clonotype has a count of ten or more. The CDR3 contains 16 residues. Looked up from germline, CDR1 is SGHTA and CDR2 is FQGNSA. Germline trimming cut 2 bases from V and 3 bases from J; bases unmatched to any gene: 4. The sequence derives from a man aged 18-30 years who received the YFV17D yellow fever vaccine. The chain uses TRBV7-2 and TRBJ2-2, with 9 bases fitting TRBD2. Sequenced material: CD4+ T cells sorted from PBMCs, taken 5 days after the yellow fever booster vaccination. CDR3 nucleotides: TGTGCCAGCAGCTTACGAGCGGGGGGATACACCGGGGAGCTGTTTTTT. It encodes CASSLRAGGYTGELFF.